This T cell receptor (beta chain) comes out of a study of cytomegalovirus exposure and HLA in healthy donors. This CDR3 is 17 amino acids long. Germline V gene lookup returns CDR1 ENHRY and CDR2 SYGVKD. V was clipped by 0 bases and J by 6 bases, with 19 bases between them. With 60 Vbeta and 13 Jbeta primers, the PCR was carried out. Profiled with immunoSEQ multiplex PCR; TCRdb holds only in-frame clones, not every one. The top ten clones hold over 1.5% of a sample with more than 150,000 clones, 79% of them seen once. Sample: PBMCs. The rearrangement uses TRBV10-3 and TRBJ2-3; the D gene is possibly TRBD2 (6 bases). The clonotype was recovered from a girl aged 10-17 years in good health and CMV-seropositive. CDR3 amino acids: CAISESGQRAATDTQYF. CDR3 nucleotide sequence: TGTGCCATCAGTGAGTCGGGGCAGCGGGCCGCAACGGATACGCAGTATTTT.